This record concerns one T cell receptor beta chain sequence. What it recognizes is unknown. This sample stems from a study of cytomegalovirus exposure and HLA in healthy donors. Study-wide results and limits: Rare sequences made up most TCRs, while some public TCRs were found in many donors.

Measured with immunoSEQ multiplex PCR; TCRdb has only the in-frame clones, and not every one. Of 120,000 or so clones detected, about 84% appear once; the ten largest clones hold 2% to 2.5%. This CDR3 spans 18 amino acids. V shed 0 bases and J shed 2 bases, with 17 bases lying between them. CDR1 and CDR2 (germline): SGDLS, YYNGEE. The donors were in the roughly 110-subject validation cohort, distinct from the roughly 600-subject first cohort. The J gene is TRBJ2-2, the V gene TRBV9, with D perhaps matching TRBD1 (6 bases). This sequence originates from a woman aged 30 to 39 in good health and CMV-seronegative. Sample: PBMCs. The CDR3: CASSVVPSGQINTGELFF. CDR3 coding DNA: TGTGCCAGCAGCGTAGTTCCTTCCGGACAGATAAACACCGGGGAGCTGTTTTTT. Full variable domain (missing parts from reference TRBV9 and TRBJ2-2): DSGVTQTPKHLITATGQRVTLRCSPRSGDLSVYWYQQSLDQGLQFLIQYYNGEERAKGNILERFSAQQFPDLHSELNLSSLELGDSALYFCASSVVPSGQINTGELFFGEGSRLTVL.